The 5 T cell receptor beta chains listed next were all sequenced from one sample in a study of shared clonotypes between healthy human individuals. Clones were sequenced by immunoSEQ multiplex PCR, and TCRdb holds only the in-frame ones, with some missing. The table lists a few million clones, approximately 96% of them singletons. Source material: naive CD4+ T cells sorted from blood. Indicated subset: CD45RA+ positively selected. These receptors came from a man between 18 and 35 years old in good health.

The J gene is TRBJ1-1, the V gene TRBV2; 7 bases align to TRBD1. The CDR3 has 13 residues. Germline V gene data show CDR1 as SNHLY and CDR2 as FYNNEI. After removal of 7 bases from V and 1 base from J, the junction contained 3 bases not matched to a gene. The DNA of the CDR3 is TGTGCCAGCACCGACAGGGAGAACACTGAAGCTTTCTTT. This translates into CASTDRENTEAFF.

This chain joins TRBV5-6 and TRBJ2-1; no firm D call. V was cut by 0 bases and J by 9 bases, with 16 bases left in between. CDR3 size: 15 residues. The germline gives CDR1 SGHDT, CDR2 YYEEEE. CDR3 residues: CASSLVWLLGGEQFF. As DNA, the CDR3 is TGTGCCAGCAGCTTGGTTTGGCTACTTGGCGGTGAGCAGTTCTTC.

This chain connects TRBV28 to TRBJ1-5; no clear D gene. V was trimmed by 4 bases and J by 3 bases, leaving 10 bases between them. The CDR3 runs to 14 residues. Per germline, CDR1 MDHEN and CDR2 SYDVKM. This CDR3 is CASSSAGNNQPQHF. CDR3 DNA sequence: TGTGCCAGCAGTTCGGCGGGGAACAATCAGCCCCAGCATTTT.

This chain connects TRBV25-1 to TRBJ1-1; D perhaps matches TRBD1 (5 bases). The V gene lost 1 base and the J gene lost 3 bases, with 9 bases spanning the gap. Germline CDR1 and CDR2: MGHDK and SYGVNS. CDR3 length: 14 amino acids. The CDR3 DNA reads TGTGCCAGCAGTGAATTTGACAGATACACTGAAGCTTTCTTT. Its translation: CASSEFDRYTEAFF.

The chain uses TRBV7-9 and TRBJ2-1; 9 nucleotides align to TRBD1. J was trimmed by 4 bases and V by 5 bases; bases with no gene match: 12. CDR3 length equals 17 residues. Germline V gene sequence: CDR1 SEHNR, CDR2 FQNEAQ (reference sequence). The CDR3 coding sequence is TGTGCCAGCAGCCCAGGGACAGGGACCTCAACTTACAATGAGCAGTTCTTC. Its protein is CASSPGTGTSTYNEQFF.